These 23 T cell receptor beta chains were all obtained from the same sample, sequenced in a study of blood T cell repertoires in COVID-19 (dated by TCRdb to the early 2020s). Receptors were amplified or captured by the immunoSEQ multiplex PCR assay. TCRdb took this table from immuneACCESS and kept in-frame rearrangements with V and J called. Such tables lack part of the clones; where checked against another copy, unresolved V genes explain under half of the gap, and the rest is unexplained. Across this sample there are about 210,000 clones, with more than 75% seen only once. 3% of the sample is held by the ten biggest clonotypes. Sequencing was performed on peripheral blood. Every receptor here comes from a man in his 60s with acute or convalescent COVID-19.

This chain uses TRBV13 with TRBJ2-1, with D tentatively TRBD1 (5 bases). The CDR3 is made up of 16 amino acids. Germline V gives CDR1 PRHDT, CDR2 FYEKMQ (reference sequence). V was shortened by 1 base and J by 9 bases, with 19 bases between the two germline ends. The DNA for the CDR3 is TGTGCCAGCAGCTTAGAAAAAGGGGCTGGCGGCGTTGAGCAGTTCTTC. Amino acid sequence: CASSLEKGAGGVEQFF.

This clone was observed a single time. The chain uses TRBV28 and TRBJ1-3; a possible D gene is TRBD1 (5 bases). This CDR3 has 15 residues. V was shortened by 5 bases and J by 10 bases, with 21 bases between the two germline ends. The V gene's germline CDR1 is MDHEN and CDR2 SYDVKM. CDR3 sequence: CASSTQREGSGTIYF. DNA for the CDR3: TGTGCCAGCAGTACACAAAGGGAGGGGTCGGGTACCATATATTTT.

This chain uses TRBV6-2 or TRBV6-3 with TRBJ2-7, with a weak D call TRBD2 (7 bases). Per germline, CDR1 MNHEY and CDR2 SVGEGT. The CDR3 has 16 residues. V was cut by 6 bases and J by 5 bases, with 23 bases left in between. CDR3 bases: TGTGCCAGCAGCCCTCAGGCCAAGGGGGGGGCCCACGAGCAGTACTTC. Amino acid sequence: CASSPQAKGGAHEQYF.

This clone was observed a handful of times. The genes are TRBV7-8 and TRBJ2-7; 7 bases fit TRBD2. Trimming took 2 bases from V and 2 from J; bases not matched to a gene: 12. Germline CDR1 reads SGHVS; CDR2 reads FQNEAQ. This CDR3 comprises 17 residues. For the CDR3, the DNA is TGTGCCAGCAGCTTATCGGCCCCCGGACTAGTGGCCTACGAGCAGTACTTC. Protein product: CASSLSAPGLVAYEQYF.

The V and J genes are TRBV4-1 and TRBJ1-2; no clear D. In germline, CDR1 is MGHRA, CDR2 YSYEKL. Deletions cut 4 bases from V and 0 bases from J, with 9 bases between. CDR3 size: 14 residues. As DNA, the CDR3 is TGCGCCAGCAGCCCCGCGCCTACTAACTATGGCTACACCTTC. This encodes CASSPAPTNYGYTF.

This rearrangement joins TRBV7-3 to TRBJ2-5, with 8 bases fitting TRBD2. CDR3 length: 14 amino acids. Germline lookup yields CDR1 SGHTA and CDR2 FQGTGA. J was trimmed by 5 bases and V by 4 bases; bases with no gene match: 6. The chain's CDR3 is CASSSRGGVETQYF. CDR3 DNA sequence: TGTGCCAGCAGCTCCCGGGGGGGCGTGGAGACCCAGTACTTC.

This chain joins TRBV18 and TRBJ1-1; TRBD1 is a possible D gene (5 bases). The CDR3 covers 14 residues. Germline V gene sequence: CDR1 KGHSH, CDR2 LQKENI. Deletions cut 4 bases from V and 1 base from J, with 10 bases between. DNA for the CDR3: TGTGCCAGCTCACTGAACGGACAGAACACTGAAGCTTTCTTT. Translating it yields CASSLNGQNTEAFF.

The CDR3 DNA sequence: TGCGCCAGCAGAAAGGACAGGCTGGACGGCTACACCTTC. This encodes CASRKDRLDGYTF. The chain has TRBV5-1 and TRBJ1-2, with 7 nucleotides matching TRBD1. Trimming at V came to 5 bases and at J to 8 bases, leaving 9 bases not matched to a gene. The CDR3 extends over 13 amino acids. Germline V gene data show CDR1 as SGHRS and CDR2 as YFSETQ. Looking up the rest from reference TRBV5-1 and TRBJ1-2 gives the full variable domain: KAGVTQTPRYLIKTRGQQVTLSCSPISGHRSVSWYQQTPGQGLQFLFEYFSETQRNKGNFPGRFSGRQFSNSRSEMNVSTLELGDSALYLCASRKDRLDGYTFGSGTRLTVV.

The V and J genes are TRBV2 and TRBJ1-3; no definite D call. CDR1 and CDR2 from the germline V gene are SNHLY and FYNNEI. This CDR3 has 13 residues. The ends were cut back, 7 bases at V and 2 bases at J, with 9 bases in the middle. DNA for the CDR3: TGTGCCAGCACCCCAGAACCTGGAAACACCATATATTTT. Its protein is CASTPEPGNTIYF.

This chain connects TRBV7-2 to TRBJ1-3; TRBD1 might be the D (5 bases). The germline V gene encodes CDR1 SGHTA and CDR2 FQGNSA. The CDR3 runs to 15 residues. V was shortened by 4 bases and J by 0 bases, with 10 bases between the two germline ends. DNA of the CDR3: TGTGCCAGCAGCTCGACAGCAATCTCTGGAAACACCATATATTTT. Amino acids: CASSSTAISGNTIYF.

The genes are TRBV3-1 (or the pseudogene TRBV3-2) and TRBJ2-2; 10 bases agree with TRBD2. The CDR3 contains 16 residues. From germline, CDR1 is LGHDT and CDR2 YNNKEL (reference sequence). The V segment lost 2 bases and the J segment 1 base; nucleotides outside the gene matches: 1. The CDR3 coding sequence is TGTGCCAGCAGCCAATCTAGCGGGGGGAACACCGGGGAGCTGTTTTTT. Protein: CASSQSSGGNTGELFF.

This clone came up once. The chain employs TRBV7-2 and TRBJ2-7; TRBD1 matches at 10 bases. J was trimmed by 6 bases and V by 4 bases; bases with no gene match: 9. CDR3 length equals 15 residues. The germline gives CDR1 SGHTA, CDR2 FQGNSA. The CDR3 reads CASSSSGQGPREQYF. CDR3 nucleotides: TGTGCCAGCAGCTCCTCGGGACAGGGGCCCCGCGAGCAGTACTTC.

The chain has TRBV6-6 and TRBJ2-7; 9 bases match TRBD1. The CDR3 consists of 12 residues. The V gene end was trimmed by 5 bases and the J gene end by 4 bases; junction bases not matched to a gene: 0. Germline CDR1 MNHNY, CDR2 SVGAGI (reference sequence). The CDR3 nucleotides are TGTGCCAGCAGTGGACAGGGGTACGAGCAGTACTTC. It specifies CASSGQGYEQYF.

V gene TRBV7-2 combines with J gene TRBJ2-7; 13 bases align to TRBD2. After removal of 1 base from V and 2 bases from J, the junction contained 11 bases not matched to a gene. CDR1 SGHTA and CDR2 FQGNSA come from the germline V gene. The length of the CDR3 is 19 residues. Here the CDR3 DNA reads TGTGCCAGCAGCTTAGTGGGGACTAGCGGGGCCGGCGGCCCCTACGAGCAGTACTTC. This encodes CASSLVGTSGAGGPYEQYF.

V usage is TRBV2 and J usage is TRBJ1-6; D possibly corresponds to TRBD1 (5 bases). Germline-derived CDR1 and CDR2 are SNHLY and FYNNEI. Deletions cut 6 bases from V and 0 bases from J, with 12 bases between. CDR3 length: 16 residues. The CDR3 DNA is TGTGCCAGCAGCCGGGACGGGAGCTCCTATAATTCACCCCTCCACTTT. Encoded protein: CASSRDGSSYNSPLHF.

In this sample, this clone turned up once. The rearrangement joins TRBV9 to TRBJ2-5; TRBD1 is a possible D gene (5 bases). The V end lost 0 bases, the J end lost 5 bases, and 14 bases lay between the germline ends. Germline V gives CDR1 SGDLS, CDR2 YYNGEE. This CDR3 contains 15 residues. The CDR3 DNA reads TGTGCCAGCAGCGTAGGTGGCAGGGTGATGGAGACCCAGTACTTC. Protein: CASSVGGRVMETQYF.

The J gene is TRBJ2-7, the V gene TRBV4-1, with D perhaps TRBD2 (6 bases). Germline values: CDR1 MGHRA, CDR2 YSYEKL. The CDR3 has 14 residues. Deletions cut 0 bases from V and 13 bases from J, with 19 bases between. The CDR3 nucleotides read TGCGCCAGCAGCCAAGAGGCGGTCAGGACTATACCTTACTTC. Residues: CASSQEAVRTIPYF.

As DNA, the CDR3 is TGTGCCAGCAGAGGACAGATTAATGAAAAACTGTTTTTT. Residues: CASRGQINEKLFF. V is TRBV19 and J is TRBJ1-4; possibly TRBD1 for D (6 bases). Trimming pared 9 bases from V and 4 bases from J, leaving 12 bases between. CDR1 is LNHDA, CDR2 SQIVND, per germline (reference sequence). CDR3 size: 13 residues. Variable domain in full (rest from reference TRBV19 and TRBJ1-4): DGGITQSPKYLFRKEGQNVTLSCEQNLNHDAMYWYRQDPGQGLRLIYYSQIVNDFQKGDIAEGYSVSREKKESFPLTVTSAQKNPTAFYLCASRGQINEKLFFGSGTQLSVL.

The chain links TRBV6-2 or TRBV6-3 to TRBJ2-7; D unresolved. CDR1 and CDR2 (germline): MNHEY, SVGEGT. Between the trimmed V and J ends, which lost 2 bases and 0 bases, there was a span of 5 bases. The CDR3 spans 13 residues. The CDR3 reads CASSYGHSYEQYF. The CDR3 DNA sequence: TGTGCCAGCAGTTACGGCCACTCCTACGAGCAGTACTTC.

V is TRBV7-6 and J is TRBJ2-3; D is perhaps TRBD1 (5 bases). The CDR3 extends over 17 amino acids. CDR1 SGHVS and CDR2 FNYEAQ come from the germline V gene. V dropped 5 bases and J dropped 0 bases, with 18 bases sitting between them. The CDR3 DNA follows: TGTGCCAGCAGCCAACTAACGGCGCAGGGTAGCACAGATACGCAGTATTTT. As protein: CASSQLTAQGSTDTQYF.

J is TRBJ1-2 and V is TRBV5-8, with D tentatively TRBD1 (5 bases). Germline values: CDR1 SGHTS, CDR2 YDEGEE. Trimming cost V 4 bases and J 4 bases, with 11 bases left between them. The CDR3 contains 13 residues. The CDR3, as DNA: TGTGCCAGCAGCCCAAGACAGTCCTATGGCTACACCTTC. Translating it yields CASSPRQSYGYTF.

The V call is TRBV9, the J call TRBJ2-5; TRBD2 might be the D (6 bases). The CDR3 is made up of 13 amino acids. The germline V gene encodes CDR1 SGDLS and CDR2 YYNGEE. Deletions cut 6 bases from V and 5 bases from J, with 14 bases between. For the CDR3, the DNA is TGTGCCAGCAATAGAGGGGCGGGGGAGACCCAGTACTTC. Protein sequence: CASNRGAGETQYF.

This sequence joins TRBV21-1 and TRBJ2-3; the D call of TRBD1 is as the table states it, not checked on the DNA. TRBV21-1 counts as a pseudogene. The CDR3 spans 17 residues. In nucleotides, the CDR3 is TGTGCCAGCAGATACGATTGGACAGGTACTAGCACAGATACGCAGTATTTT. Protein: CASRYDWTGTSTDTQYF.